The next 21 T cell receptor beta chains were all read from a single sample in a study of T cells of healthy individuals. One entry per CDR3 protein, called by TCRdb with MiXCR from the 5' RACE reads. The data show roughly 87,000 distinct CDR3 sequences, approximately 16% seen once. The receptors shown here come from a human donor in good health.

This sequence joins TRBV18 and TRBJ1-5, with TRBD1 matching over 9 bases. The ends lost 6 bases at V and 3 bases at J; junction bases unmatched: 15. This CDR3 is 18 amino acids long. CDR1 is KGHSH, CDR2 LQKENI, per germline. The CDR3 is CASSPRAPGQGLNQPQHF. CDR3 bases: TGTGCCAGCTCCCCTCGGGCACCGGGACAGGGCCTCAATCAGCCCCAGCATTTT.

The J gene is TRBJ2-3, the V gene TRBV20-1; D might be TRBD1 (6 bases). V was trimmed by 0 bases and J by 2 bases, leaving 9 bases between them. This CDR3 is built from 14 residues. The germline V gene has CDR1 DFQATT and CDR2 SNEGSKA (reference sequence). In nucleotides, the CDR3 is TGCAGTGCTAGAGATTGGACAGACACAGATACGCAGTATTTT. It yields the protein CSARDWTDTDTQYF.

The chain employs TRBV2 and TRBJ1-5, with TRBD1 matching 7 bases. Per germline, CDR1 SNHLY and CDR2 FYNNEI. The trim removed 6 bases at V and 5 bases at J, leaving 10 bases unmatched. The CDR3 sequence is 15 residues long. The CDR3 coding sequence is TGTGCCAGCAGCATCGACAGGGCCACTTATCAGCCCCAGCATTTT. Translation gives CASSIDRATYQPQHF.

J is TRBJ1-1 and V is TRBV10-2; D might be TRBD1 (6 bases). The CDR3 is 16 residues long. Germline V gene sequence: CDR1 WSHSY, CDR2 SAAADI. Deletions cut 0 bases from V and 1 base from J, with 12 bases between. CDR3 coding DNA: TGCGCCAGCAGTGAGTCGAAGGGGGTTGGGAACACTGAAGCTTTCTTT. Amino acid sequence: CASSESKGVGNTEAFF.

This chain's CDR3 is CASSPWGGQNTEAFF. CDR3 DNA: TGTGCCAGCAGCCCGTGGGGGGGACAGAACACTGAAGCTTTCTTT. The chain combines TRBV4-2 with TRBJ1-1; D perhaps matches TRBD1 (6 bases). CDR3 length equals 15 residues. V shed 4 bases and J shed 1 base, with 13 bases lying between them. The germline V gene encodes CDR1 LGHNA and CDR2 YNFKEQ.

V is TRBV6-5 and J is TRBJ1-6, with 7 bases that match TRBD1. The length of the CDR3 is 19 residues. Germline V gene lookup returns CDR1 MNHEY and CDR2 SVGAGI. Unmatched junction bases numbered 10, after V lost 2 bases and J lost 0 bases. The CDR3 DNA reads TGTGCCAGCAGTTACCGGGGACAGAGGACGAGCTCCTATAATTCACCCCTCCACTTT. It specifies CASSYRGQRTSSYNSPLHF.

Only a few counts were recorded for this clonotype. The V gene is TRBV28, the J gene TRBJ2-3, with TRBD2 matching 8 bases. Per germline, CDR1 MDHEN and CDR2 SYDVKM. There are 15 residues in the CDR3. With V trimmed by 5 bases and J by 6 bases, 10 bases remained unmatched. Here the CDR3 reads CASSLSGTSDDTQYF. CDR3 DNA: TGTGCCAGCAGTCTCTCCGGGACTAGTGACGATACGCAGTATTTT.

This sequence joins TRBV5-6 and TRBJ2-1, with 12 bases lining up with TRBD2. With V trimmed by 2 bases and J by 7 bases, 4 bases remained unmatched. Germline values: CDR1 SGHDT, CDR2 YYEEEE. This CDR3 comprises 15 residues. As DNA, the CDR3 is TGTGCCAGCAGCTTTCCCGGGACTAGCGGGAATGAGCAGTTCTTC. Translated: CASSFPGTSGNEQFF.

V is TRBV7-8 and J is TRBJ2-1; no clear D gene. Germline CDR1 SGHVS, CDR2 FQNEAQ. This CDR3 has 14 residues. V shed 0 bases and J shed 0 bases, with 3 bases lying between them. CDR3 loop: CASSLASSYNEQFF. The CDR3 DNA reads as TGTGCCAGCAGCTTAGCTAGCTCCTACAATGAGCAGTTCTTC.

This clonotype was recorded a few times. V usage is TRBV10-3 and J usage is TRBJ2-5, with D possibly TRBD2 on 5 matching bases. The germline V gene encodes CDR1 ENHRY and CDR2 SYGVKD. V gave up 4 bases and J gave up 2 bases, with 11 bases separating them. CDR3 length: 14 amino acids. The CDR3 reads CAISVRGSQETQYF. The CDR3 DNA follows: TGTGCCATCAGTGTTCGGGGTTCGCAAGAGACCCAGTACTTC.

The rearrangement joins TRBV24-1 to TRBJ2-5; tentative D call: TRBD2 (5 bases). This CDR3 contains 12 residues. Between the trimmed V and J ends, which lost 9 bases and 5 bases, there was a span of 12 bases. Germline V CDR1 and CDR2: KGHDR, SFDVKD. CDR3 bases: TGTGCCACCCGGGGAGTGGAGGAGACCCAGTACTTC. It encodes CATRGVEETQYF.

This clonotype has only a few counts. The chain carries TRBV6-4 and TRBJ2-3; D possibly uses TRBD1 or TRBD2 (6 bases each). Germline assignment: CDR1 MRHNA and CDR2 SNTAGT. Trimming removed 3 bases from V and 5 bases from J, with 15 bases in between. The CDR3 runs to 15 residues. The CDR3 DNA follows: TGTGCCAGCAGTGAATCGTGGGGGGCGGGAGATACGCAGTATTTT. This gives the protein CASSESWGAGDTQYF.

The sample holds many counts of this clonotype. The chain couples TRBV5-6 to TRBJ1-4; D ambiguous. The CDR3 consists of 14 residues. Trimming took off 5 bases at V and 3 bases at J, with 11 bases between the two ends. CDR1 SGHDT and CDR2 YYEEEE come from the germline V gene. This chain's CDR3 is CASRRRAANEKLFF. CDR3 DNA sequence: TGTGCCAGCAGGCGAAGGGCGGCTAATGAAAAACTGTTTTTT.

V and J are TRBV28 and TRBJ2-1; TRBD1 agrees at 7 bases. The CDR3 contains 16 residues. V was clipped by 3 bases and J by 7 bases; unmatched bases: 12. The germline V gene has CDR1 MDHEN and CDR2 SYDVKM. CDR3 protein: CASSFSSRAGGNEQFF. Written as DNA, the CDR3 is TGTGCCAGCAGTTTTTCGAGTAGGGCAGGGGGAAATGAGCAGTTCTTC.

This clonotype turned up a few times. V is TRBV19 and J is TRBJ2-6; the match to TRBD1 covers 9 bases. The CDR3 totals 18 residues. The V segment lost 6 bases and the J segment 0 bases; nucleotides outside the gene matches: 9. Germline values: CDR1 LNHDA, CDR2 SQIVND (reference sequence). CDR3 amino acids: CASSLGTGIGSGANVLTF. The CDR3 DNA sequence: TGTGCCAGTAGCCTCGGGACAGGGATCGGCTCTGGGGCCAACGTCCTGACTTTC. The variable domain in full, with the rest retrieved from reference TRBV19 and TRBJ2-6, is DGGITQSPKYLFRKEGQNVTLSCEQNLNHDAMYWYRQDPGQGLRLIYYSQIVNDFQKGDIAEGYSVSREKKESFPLTVTSAQKNPTAFYLCASSLGTGIGSGANVLTFGAGSRLTVL.

The rearrangement links TRBV12-3 or TRBV12-4 to TRBJ1-6, with a possible D match to TRBD1 (5 bases). V was clipped by 3 bases and J by 7 bases, with 10 bases between them. The CDR3 has 14 residues. The DNA of the CDR3 is TGTGCCAGCAGTTTCTCTGGGGGGAATTCACCCCTCCACTTT. This encodes CASSFSGGNSPLHF.

This clonotype was recorded many times. The chain couples TRBV6-5 to TRBJ2-6; D may correspond to TRBD1 or TRBD2 (5 bases each). CDR1 is MNHEY and CDR2 is SVGAGI in the germline V gene. Trimming took off 2 bases at V and 0 bases at J, with 17 bases between the two ends. The CDR3 is 19 residues long. The CDR3 is CASSYPPGRGSSGANVLTF. The CDR3 DNA sequence: TGTGCCAGCAGTTACCCTCCGGGACGGGGCAGCTCTGGGGCCAACGTCCTGACTTTC.

This clonotype has only a few counts. The chain couples TRBV28 to TRBJ2-6; D is uncertain. Germline V gene lookup returns CDR1 MDHEN and CDR2 SYDVKM. V was cut by 8 bases and J by 0 bases, with 5 bases left in between. This CDR3 is 13 amino acids long. The CDR3 DNA sequence: TGTGCCAGCCTTCGCTCTGGGGCCAACGTCCTGACTTTC. Its protein is CASLRSGANVLTF.

In the case of this clonotype: A clone one base away is much larger, so this may be a read error. The V gene is TRBV18, the J gene TRBJ1-2, with D possibly matching TRBD1 (6 bases). CDR1 is KGHSH and CDR2 is LQKENI in the germline V gene. The CDR3 spans 17 residues. The CDR3 DNA sequence: TGTGCCAGCTCACCCCGGTATGAGGGGACATCTAACTATGACTACACCTTC. Protein: CASSPRYEGTSNYDYTF.

The table lists this clonotype with many counts. V is TRBV6-6 and J is TRBJ1-1; D is unclear. Trimming left V 6 bases short and J 0 bases short, with 14 bases between. The CDR3 sequence is 15 residues long. Germline CDR1 reads MNHNY; CDR2 reads SVGAGI (reference sequence). The CDR3 region is CASRPGQTMNTEAFF. The CDR3 region has the DNA TGTGCCAGCAGACCCGGTCAGACAATGAACACTGAAGCTTTCTTT.

This clonotype has a single count. This chain connects TRBV12-3 or TRBV12-4 to TRBJ2-3; TRBD2 agrees at 15 bases. After removal of 3 bases from V and 2 bases from J, the junction contained 6 bases not matched to a gene. The CDR3 loop spans 18 amino acids. CDR3 sequence: CASSFSGTSGGYTDTQYF. CDR3 DNA sequence: TGTGCCAGCAGTTTCTCCGGGACTAGCGGGGGGTACACAGATACGCAGTATTTT.